This TCR beta chain was observed in a study of identical twins. Points from the study as a whole: Modeled out-of-frame TCR alpha sharing in monozygotic twins fell below observed levels. While abundant cord blood beta clonotypes carried fewer insertions, memory repertoires showed no such pattern. The analysis was cross-sectional rather than longitudinal within donors.

Each CDR3 protein is one row after TCRdb ran MiXCR on the 5' RACE reads. Of under 300,000 distinct CDR3 sequences in the sample, roughly 12% are singletons; the top ten hold approximately 4%. CDR1 is MNHEY, CDR2 SMNVEV, per germline (reference sequence). This CDR3 contains 15 residues. The V gene lost 2 bases and the J gene lost 0 bases, with 8 bases spanning the gap. This clonotype was found many times. Its target is unknown. These same records also appear under a second study, on yellow fever vaccine responses in identical twins. That study adds: Twins reportedly showed a vaccine T cell response that seemed partly convergent and partly personalized.

V and J are TRBV27 and TRBJ1-5; D is possibly TRBD1 (5 bases). Sequences were obtained from memory (CD45RO+) T cells sorted from blood. The receptor comes from a woman under 30 in good health. CDR3 sequence reads: CASSLAGGSNQPQHF. The DNA for the CDR3 is TGTGCCAGCAGTTTAGCGGGGGGTAGCAATCAGCCCCAGCATTTT.